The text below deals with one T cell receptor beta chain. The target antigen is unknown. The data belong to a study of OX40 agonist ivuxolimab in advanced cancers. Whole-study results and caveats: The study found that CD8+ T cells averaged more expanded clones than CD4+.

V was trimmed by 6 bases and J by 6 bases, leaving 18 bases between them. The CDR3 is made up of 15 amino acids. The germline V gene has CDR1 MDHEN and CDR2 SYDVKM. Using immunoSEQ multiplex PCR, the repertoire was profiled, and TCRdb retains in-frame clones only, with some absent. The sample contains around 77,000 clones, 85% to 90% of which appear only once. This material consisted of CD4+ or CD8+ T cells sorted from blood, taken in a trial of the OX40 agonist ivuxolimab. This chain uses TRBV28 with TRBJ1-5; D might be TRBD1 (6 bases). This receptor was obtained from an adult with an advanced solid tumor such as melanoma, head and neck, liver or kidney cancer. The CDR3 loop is CASRPSRGGGQPQHF. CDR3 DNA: TGTGCCAGCAGACCGAGCAGGGGAGGCGGTCAGCCCCAGCATTTT.